This T cell receptor (beta chain) was recovered during a study of neurological immune-mediated disorders. The CDR3 loop spans 14 amino acids. V lost 8 bases to trimming and J lost 0 bases, with 11 bases between them. From germline, CDR1 is MNHEY and CDR2 SVGAGI. One entry per CDR3 protein, called by TCRdb with MiXCR from the 5' RACE reads. This sample has fewer than 75,000 distinct CDR3 sequences, with less than 5.5% found just once. The sample holds many counts of this clonotype. This sequence was found in a man aged 30 to 45 with multiple sclerosis. This chain connects TRBV6-5 to TRBJ2-1; D uncertain. The source material was PBMCs. CDR3 region: CASGAFSSYNEQFF. Written as DNA, the CDR3 is TGTGCCAGCGGAGCCTTTAGCTCCTACAATGAGCAGTTCTTC.